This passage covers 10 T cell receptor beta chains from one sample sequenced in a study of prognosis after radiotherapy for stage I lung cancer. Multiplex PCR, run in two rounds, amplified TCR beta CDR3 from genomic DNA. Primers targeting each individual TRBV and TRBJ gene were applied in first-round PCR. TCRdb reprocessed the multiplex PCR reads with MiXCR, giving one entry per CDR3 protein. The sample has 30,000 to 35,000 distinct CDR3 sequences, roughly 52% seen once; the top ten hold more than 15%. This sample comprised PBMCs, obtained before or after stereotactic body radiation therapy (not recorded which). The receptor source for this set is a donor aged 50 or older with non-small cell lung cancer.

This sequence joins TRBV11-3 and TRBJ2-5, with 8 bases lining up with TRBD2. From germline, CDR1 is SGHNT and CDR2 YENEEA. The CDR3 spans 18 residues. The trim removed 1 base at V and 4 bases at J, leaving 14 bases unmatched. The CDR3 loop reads CASSLGASGPLPVETQYF. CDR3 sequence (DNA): TGTGCCAGCAGCTTAGGGGCTAGCGGGCCGCTCCCCGTAGAGACCCAGTACTTC.

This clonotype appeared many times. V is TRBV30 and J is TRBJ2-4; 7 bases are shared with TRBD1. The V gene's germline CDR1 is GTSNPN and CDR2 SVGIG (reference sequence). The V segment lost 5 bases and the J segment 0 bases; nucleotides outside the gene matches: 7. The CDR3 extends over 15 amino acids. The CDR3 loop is CAWEPGQLAKNIQYF. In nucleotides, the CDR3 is TGTGCCTGGGAACCGGGACAGCTAGCCAAAAACATTCAGTACTTC.

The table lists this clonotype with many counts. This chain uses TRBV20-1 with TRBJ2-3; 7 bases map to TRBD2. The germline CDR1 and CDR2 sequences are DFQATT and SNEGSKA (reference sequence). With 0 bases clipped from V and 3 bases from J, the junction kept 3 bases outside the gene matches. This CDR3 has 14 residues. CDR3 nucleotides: TGCAGTGCTAGAGATGCGGGAGCTACAGATACGCAGTATTTT. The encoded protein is CSARDAGATDTQYF.

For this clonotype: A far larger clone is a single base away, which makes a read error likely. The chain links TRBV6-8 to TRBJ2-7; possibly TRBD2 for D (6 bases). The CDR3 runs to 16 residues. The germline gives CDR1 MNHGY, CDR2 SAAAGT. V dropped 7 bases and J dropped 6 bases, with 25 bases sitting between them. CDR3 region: CASNPSVSQITGEQYF. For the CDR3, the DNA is TGTGCCAGCAATCCTAGCGTCTCTCAGATAACTGGCGAGCAGTACTTC.

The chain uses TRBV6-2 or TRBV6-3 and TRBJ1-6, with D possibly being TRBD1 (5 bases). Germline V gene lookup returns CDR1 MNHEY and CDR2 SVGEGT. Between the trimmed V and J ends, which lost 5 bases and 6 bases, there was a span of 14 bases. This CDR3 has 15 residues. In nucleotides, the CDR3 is TGTGCCAGCAGTACGGACAAACTCTTTAATTCACCCCTCCACTTT. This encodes CASSTDKLFNSPLHF.

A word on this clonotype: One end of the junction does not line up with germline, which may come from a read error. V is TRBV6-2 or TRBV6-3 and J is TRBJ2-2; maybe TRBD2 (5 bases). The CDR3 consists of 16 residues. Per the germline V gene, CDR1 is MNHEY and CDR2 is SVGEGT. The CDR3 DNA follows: TGTGCCAGCAGCCACCGACGGGGTTCGAAAACCGGGGAGCTGTTTTTT. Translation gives CASSHRRGSKTGELFF.

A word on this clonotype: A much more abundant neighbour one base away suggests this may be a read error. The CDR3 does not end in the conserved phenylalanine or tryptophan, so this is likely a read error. CDR3 in DNA: TGTGCCAGCAGTAGGGGGACGAACACTGAAGCTTTCCTT. Protein: CASSRGTNTEAFL. J is TRBJ1-1 and V is TRBV6-1; perhaps TRBD1 as D (6 bases). CDR3 size: 13 residues. V shed 5 bases and J shed 1 base, with 8 bases lying between them. The germline gives CDR1 MNHNS, CDR2 SASEGT.

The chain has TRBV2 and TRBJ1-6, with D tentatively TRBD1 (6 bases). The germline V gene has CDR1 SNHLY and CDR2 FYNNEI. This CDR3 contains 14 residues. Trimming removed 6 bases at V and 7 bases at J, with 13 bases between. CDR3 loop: CASRADSTNSPLHF. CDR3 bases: TGTGCCAGCAGGGCGGACAGCACCAATTCACCCCTCCACTTT.

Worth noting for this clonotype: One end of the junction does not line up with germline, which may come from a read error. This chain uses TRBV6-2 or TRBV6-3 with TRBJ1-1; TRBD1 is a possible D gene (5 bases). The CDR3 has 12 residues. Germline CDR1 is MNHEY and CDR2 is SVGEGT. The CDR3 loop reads CASSDSNGGAFF. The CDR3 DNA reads TGTGCCAGCAGTGACTCGAACGGGGGAGCTTTCTTT.

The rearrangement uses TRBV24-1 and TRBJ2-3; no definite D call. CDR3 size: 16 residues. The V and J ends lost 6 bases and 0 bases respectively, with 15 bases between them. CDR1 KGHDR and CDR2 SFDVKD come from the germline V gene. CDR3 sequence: CATSSWGDPSTDTQYF. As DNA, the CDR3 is TGTGCCACCAGTAGCTGGGGTGATCCTAGCACAGATACGCAGTATTTT.